The 28 T cell receptor beta chains given below trace back to one sample, sequenced in a study of shared clonotypes between healthy human individuals. Some clones are missing from TCRdb's copy, which holds only in-frame ones; the method was immunoSEQ multiplex PCR. The top ten clones hold roughly 1.5% of a sample with about 1 million clones, under 80% of them seen once. Sequenced material: memory CD4+ T cells sorted from blood. Subset given: CD45RA-negative fraction. These receptors all come from a man aged 18 to 30 in good health.

This chain joins TRBV6-5 and TRBJ1-1; D is unresolved. The CDR3 loop spans 14 amino acids. Germline values: CDR1 MNHEY, CDR2 SVGAGI. V was shortened by 6 bases and J by 0 bases, with 11 bases between the two germline ends. This CDR3 reads CASRFGPLNTEAFF. CDR3 nucleotides: TGTGCCAGCAGGTTCGGACCTTTGAACACTGAAGCTTTCTTT.

V and J are TRBV6-5 and TRBJ2-2, with D possibly called TRBD1 or TRBD2 (5 bases each). V lost 4 bases to trimming and J lost 3 bases, with 15 bases between them. CDR1 MNHEY and CDR2 SVGAGI come from the germline V gene. The CDR3 extends over 16 amino acids. CDR3: CASSLGEHGYTGELFF. DNA for the CDR3: TGTGCCAGCAGTTTAGGGGAGCACGGGTACACCGGGGAGCTGTTTTTT.

As concerns this clone: The same CDR3 is also encoded by other DNA sequences in this sample. J is TRBJ2-7 and V is TRBV7-9; TRBD1 agrees at 8 bases. Germline V lookup: CDR1 SEHNR, CDR2 FQNEAQ (reference sequence). This CDR3 spans 14 amino acids. J gave up 1 base and V 4 bases, and 3 bases lay outside the gene matches. DNA of the CDR3: TGTGCCAGCAGCTCGGGGACAGGATCCTACGAGCAGTACTTC. It encodes CASSSGTGSYEQYF.

J is TRBJ1-2 and V is TRBV18; 9 bases map to TRBD1. After removal of 0 bases from V and 10 bases from J, the junction contained 9 bases not matched to a gene. The CDR3 contains 15 residues. Germline V gene data show CDR1 as KGHSH and CDR2 as LQKENI. Here the CDR3 DNA reads TGTGCCAGCTCACCACCGATTCAGGGACAGGGTTTCTACACCTTC. Its translation is CASSPPIQGQGFYTF.

This clone was seen a single time. The chain joins TRBV5-1 to TRBJ2-7, with 9 positions matching TRBD2. V gave up 8 bases and J gave up 2 bases; unmatched junction bases: 8. The germline V gene has CDR1 SGHRS and CDR2 YFSETQ. This CDR3 is 14 amino acids long. The CDR3 DNA sequence: TGCGCCAGTCGCGGGTCTAGCGGGGCCTACGAGCAGTACTTC. It is translated as CASRGSSGAYEQYF.

The J gene is TRBJ1-1, the V gene TRBV6-5, with TRBD1 identical over 11 bases. The CDR3 runs to 14 residues. With V trimmed by 6 bases and J by 4 bases, 4 bases remained unmatched. The germline gives CDR1 MNHEY, CDR2 SVGAGI. CDR3 in DNA: TGTGCCAGCAGGGACAGGGGGCAGGGCACTGAAGCTTTCTTT. Translation gives CASRDRGQGTEAFF.

The chain is built from TRBV1 and TRBJ2-7; TRBD2 is the table's D call, not checked against the DNA. TRBV1 is noted as a pseudogene. The CDR3 runs 18 residues. In DNA, the CDR3 is TGCACCAGCAGTAGGGATTTTAGGACTAGCGGGCAGCGGTGGGAGCAGTACTTC. Protein: CTSSRDFRTSGQRWEQYF.

This chain connects TRBV11-2 to TRBJ2-7; 10 bases map to TRBD2. Per the germline V gene, CDR1 is SGHAT and CDR2 is FQNNGV. V lost 1 base, J lost 7 bases, and 13 bases stayed unmatched. The length of the CDR3 is 17 residues. The CDR3 nucleotides are TGTGCCAGCAGCTTAGCTGGGTCTAGCGGGAGTGGAGTGGAGCAGTACTTC. The encoded protein is CASSLAGSSGSGVEQYF.

V gene TRBV7-9 combines with J gene TRBJ2-7; D ambiguous. Germline values: CDR1 SEHNR, CDR2 FQNEAQ (reference sequence). V dropped 7 bases and J dropped 6 bases, with 10 bases sitting between them. This CDR3 region has 11 residues. The CDR3 DNA reads as TGTGCCAGCACCCAATGGGGCGAGCAGTACTTC. It encodes CASTQWGEQYF.

The gene calls are TRBV19 and TRBJ1-2; maybe TRBD1 (6 bases). The germline CDR1 and CDR2 sequences are LNHDA and SQIVND (reference sequence). The CDR3 runs 13 residues. V lost 3 bases and J lost 6, with 11 bases in between. The CDR3: CASSILGANGYTF. The CDR3 region has the DNA TGTGCCAGTAGTATTTTGGGGGCGAATGGCTACACCTTC.

The V gene is TRBV27, the J gene TRBJ2-2; TRBD1 is a possible D gene (6 bases). The CDR3 runs to 14 residues. V lost 5 bases, J lost 3 bases, and 10 bases lay in between. Germline V gene lookup returns CDR1 MNHEY and CDR2 SMNVEV (reference sequence). Written as DNA, the CDR3 is TGTGCCAGCAGTAGGACAGTCCACACCGGGGAGCTGTTTTTT. Amino acid sequence: CASSRTVHTGELFF.

The chain joins TRBV19 to TRBJ1-6; 7 bases are a match to TRBD1. Germline assignment: CDR1 LNHDA and CDR2 SQIVND (reference sequence). This CDR3 comprises 15 residues. V gave up 3 bases and J gave up 9 bases; unmatched junction bases: 8. For the CDR3, the DNA is TGTGCCAGTAGTATCGTCGAGGGACAGCTTTCACCCCTCCACTTT. The encoded protein is CASSIVEGQLSPLHF. Drawing the rest from reference TRBV19 and TRBJ1-6, the complete variable domain is DGGITQSPKYLFRKEGQNVTLSCEQNLNHDAMYWYRQDPGQGLRLIYYSQIVNDFQKGDIAEGYSVSREKKESFPLTVTSAQKNPTAFYLCASSIVEGQLSPLHFGNGTRLTVT.

J is TRBJ2-3 and V is TRBV15; tentatively, D is TRBD1 (6 bases). Trimming cost V 5 bases and J 0 bases, with 15 bases left between them. The CDR3 is 16 residues long. Looked up from germline, CDR1 is LNHNV and CDR2 is YYDKDF (reference sequence). CDR3 region: CATSGIQGFSTDTQYF. CDR3 coding DNA: TGTGCCACCAGCGGGATCCAGGGGTTTAGCACAGATACGCAGTATTTT.

This clone has a handful of counts. J is TRBJ1-5 and V is TRBV7-6; D remains ambiguous. Trimming pared 5 bases from V and 5 bases from J, leaving 10 bases between. The CDR3 runs 13 residues. Germline V lookup: CDR1 SGHVS, CDR2 FNYEAQ. CDR3 region: CASSLDGYQPQHF. CDR3 nucleotide sequence: TGTGCCAGCAGCCTCGACGGTTATCAGCCCCAGCATTTT.

The rearrangement joins TRBV5-1 to TRBJ1-4; D remains unclear. This CDR3 contains 14 residues. V was clipped by 5 bases and J by 4 bases, with 12 bases between them. The V gene's germline CDR1 is SGHRS and CDR2 YFSETQ. In nucleotides, the CDR3 is TGCGCCAGCAGTTCCGACGGCTTTAATGAAAAACTGTTTTTT. Protein: CASSSDGFNEKLFF.

Many counts were recorded for this clone. This sample includes further DNA sequences coding for the same CDR3. This chain joins TRBV4-3 and TRBJ2-3; D ambiguous. CDR1 LGHNA and CDR2 YSLEER come from the germline V gene. Trimming removed 1 base at V and 4 bases at J, with 12 bases between. The length of the CDR3 is 15 residues. The CDR3 region is CASSQGNPGADTQYF. CDR3 in DNA: TGCGCCAGCAGCCAAGGGAACCCTGGGGCAGATACGCAGTATTTT.

This clone was found a few times. In the same sample, other DNA sequences code for this CDR3. The chain has TRBV7-9 and TRBJ1-4, with D maybe TRBD1 (5 bases). CDR1 is SEHNR, CDR2 FQNEAQ, per germline (reference sequence). Trimming shortened V by 5 bases and J by 3 bases, and 10 bases separated the two germline ends. The CDR3 runs to 14 residues. CDR3 protein: CASSLGQANEKLFF. Here the CDR3 DNA reads TGTGCCAGCAGCCTAGGACAAGCTAATGAAAAACTGTTTTTT. Variable domain in full (rest from reference TRBV7-9 and TRBJ1-4): DTGVSQNPRHKITKRGQNVTFRCDPISEHNRLYWYRQTLGQGPEFLTYFQNEAQLEKSRLLSDRFSAERPKGSFSTLEIQRTEQGDSAMYLCASSLGQANEKLFFGSGTQLSVL.

The chain uses TRBV6-1 and TRBJ1-2, with D tentatively TRBD1 (5 bases). The germline V and J ends were trimmed by 11 bases and 6 bases, with 10 bases remaining between them. Germline lookup yields CDR1 MNHNS and CDR2 SASEGT. The CDR3 spans 10 residues. The CDR3, as DNA: TGTGCCGCTACGGGGGATGGCTACACCTTC. Protein product: CAATGDGYTF.

In this sample, this clone turned up once. The chain uses TRBV7-8 and TRBJ2-7; D uncertain. Trimming took off 1 base at V and 0 bases at J, with 7 bases between the two ends. Germline V lookup: CDR1 SGHVS, CDR2 FQNEAQ. The CDR3 runs to 14 residues. The CDR3 DNA reads as TGTGCCAGCAGCTTAGAACGGATCTCCTACGAGCAGTACTTC. Encoded protein: CASSLERISYEQYF.

About this clone itself: One junction end disagrees with the germline gene, perhaps due to a read error. The rearrangement links TRBV7-7 to TRBJ2-2; D unclear. Germline V gene sequence: CDR1 SSHAT, CDR2 FNYEAQ (reference sequence). This CDR3 contains 13 residues. CDR3 sequence (DNA): TGTGCTAGCAGCTTAGGTGTAGACAAGGAGCTGTTTTTT. This translates into CASSLGVDKELFF.

The CDR3 sequence: CASSSRRGGELFF. The CDR3 nucleotides are TGTGCCAGCAGCTCGCGCCGGGGAGGGGAGCTGTTTTTT. The V and J genes are TRBV7-2 and TRBJ2-2, with D maybe TRBD2 (5 bases). The germline CDR1 and CDR2 sequences are SGHTA and FQGNSA. V was clipped by 4 bases and J by 8 bases, with 11 bases between them. The CDR3 extends over 13 amino acids.

The chain couples TRBV5-1 to TRBJ2-6, with D maybe TRBD2 (5 bases). The CDR3 sequence is 17 residues long. V shed 2 bases and J shed 0 bases, with 12 bases lying between them. CDR1 and CDR2 from the germline V gene are SGHRS and YFSETQ. The chain's CDR3 is CASSFEGLYSGANVLTF. The CDR3 nucleotides read TGCGCCAGCAGCTTCGAAGGACTCTACTCTGGGGCCAACGTCCTGACTTTC.

The rearrangement joins TRBV2 to TRBJ2-5, with D unresolved. This CDR3 is 17 amino acids long. The ends were cut back, 1 base at V and 3 bases at J, with 18 bases in the middle. In germline, CDR1 is SNHLY, CDR2 FYNNEI. The CDR3 sequence is CASSEVDRLDQKETQYF. DNA for the CDR3: TGTGCCAGCAGTGAAGTCGACCGCCTAGATCAGAAAGAGACCCAGTACTTC.

This chain joins TRBV6-5 and TRBJ1-3; D might be TRBD1 (5 bases). This CDR3 is 13 amino acids long. V lost 7 bases and J lost 4, with 11 bases in between. Germline assignment: CDR1 MNHEY and CDR2 SVGAGI. The CDR3, as DNA: TGTGCCAGCACCGCCGGGACGGGAAACACCATATATTTT. Amino acids: CASTAGTGNTIYF.

The chain uses TRBV4-2 and TRBJ2-1; 8 positions match TRBD2. V was clipped by 0 bases and J by 10 bases; unmatched bases: 17. The CDR3 sequence is 18 residues long. Germline V CDR1 and CDR2: LGHNA, YNFKEQ. The CDR3 nucleotides read TGTGCCAGCAGCCAAGATCTCGGCGGGGGGCTACCCCCGAGGGAGCAGTTCTTC. Protein: CASSQDLGGGLPPREQFF.

As regards this clone: With only one base between it and a far larger clone, this is likely a read error. The rearrangement joins TRBV28 to TRBJ1-1; 9 bases agree with TRBD1. This CDR3 region has 13 residues. The junction had 0 bases not matched to a gene; V was cut back by 6 bases and J by 1 base. Looked up from germline, CDR1 is MDHEN and CDR2 is SYDVKM. DNA of the CDR3: TGTGCCAGCAGGGGACAGGGGAACACTGAAGCTTTCTTT. Translating it yields CASRGQGNTEAFF. Combining the CDR3 with reference TRBV28 and TRBJ1-1 gives the whole variable domain DVKVTQSSRYLVKRTGEKVFLECVQDMDHENMFWYRQDPGLGLRLIYFSYDVKMKEKGDIPEGYSVSREKKERFSLILESASTNQTSMYLCASRGQGNTEAFFGQGTRLTVV.

V is TRBV6-1 and J is TRBJ2-2; D is possibly TRBD1 (5 bases). V lost 2 bases and J 5 bases, leaving 9 bases between the germline ends. This CDR3 has 14 residues. Germline values: CDR1 MNHNS, CDR2 SASEGT. This CDR3 is CASSENPGTGELFF. The CDR3, as DNA: TGTGCCAGCAGTGAAAATCCAGGGACCGGGGAGCTGTTTTTT.

The V and J genes are TRBV5-3 and TRBJ1-1, with D maybe TRBD1 (6 bases). TRBV5-3 is marked as an open reading frame, function uncertain. With 4 bases removed from V and 4 bases from J, the gap between germline ends came to 14 bases. This CDR3 comprises 14 residues. The CDR3 reads CARSPGHHGTEAFF. The CDR3 DNA is TGTGCCAGAAGCCCGGGACATCATGGCACTGAAGCTTTCTTT.